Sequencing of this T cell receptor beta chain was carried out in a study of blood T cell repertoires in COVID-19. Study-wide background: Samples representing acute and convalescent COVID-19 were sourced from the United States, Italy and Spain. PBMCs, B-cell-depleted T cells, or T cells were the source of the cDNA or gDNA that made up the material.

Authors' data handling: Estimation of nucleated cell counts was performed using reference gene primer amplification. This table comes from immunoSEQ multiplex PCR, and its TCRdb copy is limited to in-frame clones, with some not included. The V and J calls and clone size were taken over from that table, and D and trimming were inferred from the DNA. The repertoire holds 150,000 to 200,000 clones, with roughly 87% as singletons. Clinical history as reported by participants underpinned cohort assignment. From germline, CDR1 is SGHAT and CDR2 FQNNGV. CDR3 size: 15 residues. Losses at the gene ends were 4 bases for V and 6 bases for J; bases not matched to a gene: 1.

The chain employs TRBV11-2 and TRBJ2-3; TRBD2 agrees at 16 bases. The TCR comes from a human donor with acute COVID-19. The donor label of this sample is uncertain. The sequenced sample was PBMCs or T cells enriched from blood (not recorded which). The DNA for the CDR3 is TGTGCCAGCAGCTCGGGACTAGCGGGGGGGGATACGCAGTATTTT. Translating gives CASSSGLAGGDTQYF.